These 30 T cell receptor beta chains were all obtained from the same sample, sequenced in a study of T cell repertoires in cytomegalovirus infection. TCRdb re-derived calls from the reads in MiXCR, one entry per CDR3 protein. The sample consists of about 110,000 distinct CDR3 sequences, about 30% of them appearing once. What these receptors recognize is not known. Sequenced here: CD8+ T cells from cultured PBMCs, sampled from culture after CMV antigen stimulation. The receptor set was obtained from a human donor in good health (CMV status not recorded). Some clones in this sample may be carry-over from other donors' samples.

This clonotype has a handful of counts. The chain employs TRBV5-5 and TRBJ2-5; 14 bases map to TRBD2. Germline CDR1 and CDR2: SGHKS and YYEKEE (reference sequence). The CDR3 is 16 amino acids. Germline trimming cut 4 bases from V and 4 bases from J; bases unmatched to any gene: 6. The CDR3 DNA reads TGTGCCAGCAGCAACGGACTAGCGGGGGGTCGAGAGACCCAGTACTTC. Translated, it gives CASSNGLAGGRETQYF.

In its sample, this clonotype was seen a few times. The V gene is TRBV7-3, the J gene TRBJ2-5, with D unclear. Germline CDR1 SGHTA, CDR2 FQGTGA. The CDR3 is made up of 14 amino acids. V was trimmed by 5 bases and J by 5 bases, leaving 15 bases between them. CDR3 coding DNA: TGTGCCAGCAGCCAATATCGGGTTGGGGAGACCCAGTACTTC. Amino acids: CASSQYRVGETQYF. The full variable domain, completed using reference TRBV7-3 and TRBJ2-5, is GAGVSQTPSNKVTEKGKYVELRCDPISGHTALYWYRQSLGQGPEFLIYFQGTGAADDSGLPNDRFFAVRPEGSVSTLKIQRTERGDSAVYLCASSQYRVGETQYFGPGTRLLVL.

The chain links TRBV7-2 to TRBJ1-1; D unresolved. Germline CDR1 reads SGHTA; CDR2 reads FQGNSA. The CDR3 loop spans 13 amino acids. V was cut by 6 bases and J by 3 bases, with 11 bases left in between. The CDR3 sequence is CASRWGLDTEAFF. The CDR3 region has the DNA TGTGCCAGCAGGTGGGGTCTCGACACTGAAGCTTTCTTT.

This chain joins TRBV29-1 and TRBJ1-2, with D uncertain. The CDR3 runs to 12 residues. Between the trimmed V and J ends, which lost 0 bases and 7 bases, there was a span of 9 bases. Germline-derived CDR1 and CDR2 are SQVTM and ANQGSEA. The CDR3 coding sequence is TGCAGCGTTGAAGATCTCCAGCCTGGCTACACCTTC. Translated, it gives CSVEDLQPGYTF.

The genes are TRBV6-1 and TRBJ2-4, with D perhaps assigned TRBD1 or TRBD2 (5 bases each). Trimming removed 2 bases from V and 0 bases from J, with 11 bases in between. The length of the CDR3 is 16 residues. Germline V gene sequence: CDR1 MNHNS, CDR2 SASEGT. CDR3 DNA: TGTGCCAGCAGTGAATTCCAGGGAGTAGCCAAAAACATTCAGTACTTC. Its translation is CASSEFQGVAKNIQYF.

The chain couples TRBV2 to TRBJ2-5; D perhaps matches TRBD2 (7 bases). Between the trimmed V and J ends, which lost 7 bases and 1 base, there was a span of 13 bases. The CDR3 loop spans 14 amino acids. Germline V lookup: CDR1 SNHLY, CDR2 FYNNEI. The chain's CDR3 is CASTARGAQETQYF. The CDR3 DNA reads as TGTGCCAGCACCGCCCGGGGGGCCCAAGAGACCCAGTACTTC.

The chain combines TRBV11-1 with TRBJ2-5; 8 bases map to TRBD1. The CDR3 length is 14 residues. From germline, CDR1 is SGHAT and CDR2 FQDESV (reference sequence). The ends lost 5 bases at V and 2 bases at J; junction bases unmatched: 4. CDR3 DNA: TGTGCCAGCAGCCGCCGGACAGGGCAAGAGACCCAGTACTTC. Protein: CASSRRTGQETQYF.

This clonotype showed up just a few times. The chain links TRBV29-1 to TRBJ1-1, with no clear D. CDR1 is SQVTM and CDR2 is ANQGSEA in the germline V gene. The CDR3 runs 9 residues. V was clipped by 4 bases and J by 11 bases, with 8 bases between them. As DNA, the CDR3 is TGCAGCGTTGGGGTGAATGCTTTCTTT. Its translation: CSVGVNAFF.

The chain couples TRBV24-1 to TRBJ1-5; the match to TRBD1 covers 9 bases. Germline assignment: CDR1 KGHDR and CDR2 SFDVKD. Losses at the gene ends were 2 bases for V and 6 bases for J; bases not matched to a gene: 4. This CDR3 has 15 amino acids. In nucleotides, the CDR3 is TGTGCCACCAGTGATTCTCCGGGACAGGGTCAGCCCCAGCATTTT. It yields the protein CATSDSPGQGQPQHF.

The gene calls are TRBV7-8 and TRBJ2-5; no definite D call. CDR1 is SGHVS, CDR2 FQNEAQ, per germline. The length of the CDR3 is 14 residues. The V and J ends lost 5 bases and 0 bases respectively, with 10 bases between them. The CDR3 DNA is TGTGCCAGCAGCCCCCATGAGTACCAAGAGACCCAGTACTTC. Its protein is CASSPHEYQETQYF.

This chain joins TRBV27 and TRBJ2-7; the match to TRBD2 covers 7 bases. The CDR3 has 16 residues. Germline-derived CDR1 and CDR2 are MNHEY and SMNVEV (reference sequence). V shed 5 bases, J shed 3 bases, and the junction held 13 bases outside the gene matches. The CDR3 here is CASSPGGDGTIYEQYF. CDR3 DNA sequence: TGTGCCAGCAGTCCCGGAGGGGATGGGACTATCTACGAGCAGTACTTC.

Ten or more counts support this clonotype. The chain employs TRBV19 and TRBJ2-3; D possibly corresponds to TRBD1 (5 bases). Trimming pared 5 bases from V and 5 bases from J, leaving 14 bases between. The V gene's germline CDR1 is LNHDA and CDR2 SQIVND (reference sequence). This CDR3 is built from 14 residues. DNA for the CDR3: TGTGCCAGTAGTGCCGGGTCTCAGGGAGATACGCAGTATTTT. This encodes CASSAGSQGDTQYF.

CDR3: CASSGVSYGEQFF. The DNA for the CDR3 is TGTGCCAGCAGTGGGGTCTCCTATGGTGAGCAGTTCTTC. The chain couples TRBV2 to TRBJ2-1; no clear D. CDR3 length equals 13 residues. CDR1 is SNHLY, CDR2 FYNNEI, per germline. V lost 4 bases and J lost 9, with 13 bases in between.

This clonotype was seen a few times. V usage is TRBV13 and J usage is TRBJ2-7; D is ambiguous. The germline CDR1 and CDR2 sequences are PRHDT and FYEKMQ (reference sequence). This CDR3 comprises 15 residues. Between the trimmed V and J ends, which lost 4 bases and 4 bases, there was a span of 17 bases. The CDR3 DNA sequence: TGTGCCAGCAGCTCTCAGACCGTCGTGGGATACGAGCAGTACTTC. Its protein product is CASSSQTVVGYEQYF.

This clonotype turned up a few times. This chain's CDR3 is CSVEWNDPGTDTQYF. The DNA of the CDR3 is TGCAGCGTTGAATGGAACGACCCGGGCACAGATACGCAGTATTTT. This chain connects TRBV29-1 to TRBJ2-3, with D unclear. Per the germline V gene, CDR1 is SQVTM and CDR2 is ANQGSEA. The length of the CDR3 is 15 residues. V was pared by 2 bases and J by 1 base, with 13 bases between.

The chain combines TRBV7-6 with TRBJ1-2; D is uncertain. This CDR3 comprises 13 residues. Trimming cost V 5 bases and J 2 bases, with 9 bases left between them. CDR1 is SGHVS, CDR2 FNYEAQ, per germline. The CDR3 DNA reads TGTGCCAGCAGCCGTCCGGCAAACTATGGCTACACCTTC. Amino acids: CASSRPANYGYTF.

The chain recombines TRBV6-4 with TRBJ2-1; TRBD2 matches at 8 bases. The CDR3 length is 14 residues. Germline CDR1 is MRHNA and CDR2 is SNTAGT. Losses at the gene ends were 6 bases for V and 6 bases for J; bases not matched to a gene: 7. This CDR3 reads CASRLAALSNEQFF. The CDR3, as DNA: TGTGCCAGCAGACTAGCGGCCCTTTCCAATGAGCAGTTCTTC.

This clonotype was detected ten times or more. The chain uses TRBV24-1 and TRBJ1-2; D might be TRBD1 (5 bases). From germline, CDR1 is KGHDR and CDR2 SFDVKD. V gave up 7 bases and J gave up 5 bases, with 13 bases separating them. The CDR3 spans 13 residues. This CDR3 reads CATRGPSEYGYTF. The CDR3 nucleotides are TGTGCCACCAGGGGACCCTCTGAATATGGCTACACCTTC.

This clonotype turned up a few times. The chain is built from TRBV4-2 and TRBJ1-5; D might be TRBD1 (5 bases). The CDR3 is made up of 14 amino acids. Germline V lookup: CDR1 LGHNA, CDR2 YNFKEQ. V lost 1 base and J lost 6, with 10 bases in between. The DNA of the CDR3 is TGTGCCAGCAGCCAAGTGGGGGAAAGTCAGCCCCAGCATTTT. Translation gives CASSQVGESQPQHF.

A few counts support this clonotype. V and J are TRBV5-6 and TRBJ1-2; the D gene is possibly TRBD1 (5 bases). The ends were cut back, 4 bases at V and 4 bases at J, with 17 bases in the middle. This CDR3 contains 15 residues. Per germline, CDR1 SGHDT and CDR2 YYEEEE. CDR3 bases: TGTGCCAGCAGCCATGGGGGAGACGGCCTCTATGGCTACACCTTC. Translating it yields CASSHGGDGLYGYTF.

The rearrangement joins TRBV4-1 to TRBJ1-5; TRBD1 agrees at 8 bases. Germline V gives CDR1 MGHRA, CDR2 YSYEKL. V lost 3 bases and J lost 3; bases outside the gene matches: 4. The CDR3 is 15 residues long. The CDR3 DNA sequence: TGCGCCAGCAGCCATGGACAGGGAGCCAATCAGCCCCAGCATTTT. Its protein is CASSHGQGANQPQHF.

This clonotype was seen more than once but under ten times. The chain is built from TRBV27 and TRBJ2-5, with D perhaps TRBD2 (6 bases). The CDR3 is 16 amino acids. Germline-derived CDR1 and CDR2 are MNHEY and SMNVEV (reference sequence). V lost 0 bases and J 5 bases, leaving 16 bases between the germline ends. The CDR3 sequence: CASSLSRGEAWETQYF. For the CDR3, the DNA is TGTGCCAGCAGTTTATCGAGAGGGGAGGCGTGGGAGACCCAGTACTTC.

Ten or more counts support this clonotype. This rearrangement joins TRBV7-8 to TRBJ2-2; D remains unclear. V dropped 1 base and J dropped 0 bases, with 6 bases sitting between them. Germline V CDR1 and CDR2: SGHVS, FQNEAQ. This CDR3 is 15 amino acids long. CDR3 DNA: TGTGCCAGCAGCTTAGGCTCGGCGAACACCGGGGAGCTGTTTTTT. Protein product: CASSLGSANTGELFF.

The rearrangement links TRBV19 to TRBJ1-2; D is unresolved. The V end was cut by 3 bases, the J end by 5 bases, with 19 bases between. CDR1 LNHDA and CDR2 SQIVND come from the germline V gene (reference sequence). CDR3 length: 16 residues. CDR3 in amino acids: CASSMPGPPRKYGYTF. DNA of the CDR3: TGTGCCAGTAGTATGCCAGGACCCCCCAGGAAGTATGGCTACACCTTC.

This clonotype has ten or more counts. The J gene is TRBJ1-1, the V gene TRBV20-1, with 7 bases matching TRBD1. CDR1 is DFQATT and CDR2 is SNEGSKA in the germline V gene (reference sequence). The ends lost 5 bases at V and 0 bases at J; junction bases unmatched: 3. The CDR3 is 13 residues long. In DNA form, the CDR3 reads TGCAGTGCTTTACAGGGGATGAACACTGAAGCTTTCTTT. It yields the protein CSALQGMNTEAFF.

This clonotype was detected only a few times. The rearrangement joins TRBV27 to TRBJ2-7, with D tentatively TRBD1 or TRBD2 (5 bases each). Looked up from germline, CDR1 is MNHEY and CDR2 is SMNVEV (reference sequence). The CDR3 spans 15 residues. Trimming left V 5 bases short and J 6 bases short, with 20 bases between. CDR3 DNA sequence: TGTGCCAGCAGTCTACAGGAGGCATCCTTATCCGAGCAGTACTTC. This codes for CASSLQEASLSEQYF.

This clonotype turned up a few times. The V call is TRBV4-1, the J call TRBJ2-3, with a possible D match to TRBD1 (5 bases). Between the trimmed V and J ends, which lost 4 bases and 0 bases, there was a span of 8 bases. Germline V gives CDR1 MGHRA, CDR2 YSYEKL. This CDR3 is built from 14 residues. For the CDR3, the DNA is TGCGCCAGCAGCCCGACAGTTAGCACAGATACGCAGTATTTT. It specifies CASSPTVSTDTQYF.

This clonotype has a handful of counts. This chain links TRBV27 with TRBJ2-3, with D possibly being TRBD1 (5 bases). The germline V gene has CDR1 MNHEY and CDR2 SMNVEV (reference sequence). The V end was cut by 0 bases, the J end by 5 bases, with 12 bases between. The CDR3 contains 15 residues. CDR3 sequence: CASSLSLAGLDTQYF. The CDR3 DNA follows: TGTGCCAGCAGTTTATCCCTGGCAGGGTTAGATACGCAGTATTTT.

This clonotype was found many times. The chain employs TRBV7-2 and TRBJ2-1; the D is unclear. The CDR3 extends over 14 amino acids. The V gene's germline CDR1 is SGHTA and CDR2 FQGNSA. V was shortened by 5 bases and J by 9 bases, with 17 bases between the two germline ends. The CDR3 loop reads CASSPPLDTGEQFF. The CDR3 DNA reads TGTGCCAGCAGCCCCCCCCTCGATACGGGTGAGCAGTTCTTC. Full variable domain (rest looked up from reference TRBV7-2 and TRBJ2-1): GAGVSQSPSNKVTEKGKDVELRCDPISGHTALYWYRQSLGQGLEFLIYFQGNSAPDKSGLPSDRFSAERTGGSVSTLTIQRTQQEDSAVYLCASSPPLDTGEQFFGPGTRLTVL.

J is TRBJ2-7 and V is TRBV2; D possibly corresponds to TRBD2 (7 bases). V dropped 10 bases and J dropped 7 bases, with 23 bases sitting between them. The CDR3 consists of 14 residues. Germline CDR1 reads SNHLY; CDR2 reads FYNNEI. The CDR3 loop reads CAMEAGAGAKEQYF. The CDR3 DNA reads TGTGCCATGGAGGCGGGGGCAGGGGCGAAGGAGCAGTACTTC.